The sequence of this T cell receptor beta chain was determined in a study of blood T cell repertoires in COVID-19. About the study: Spain, Italy and the United States supplied samples that represented acute and convalescent COVID-19. PBMCs, B-cell-depleted T cells, or T cells provided the cDNA or gDNA that made up the material.

The CDR3 consists of 13 residues. The V gene's germline CDR1 is LNHDA and CDR2 SQIVND (reference sequence). Between the trimmed V and J ends, which lost 1 base and 4 bases, there was a span of 4 bases. Original processing notes: Reference gene primer amplification yielded estimated nucleated cell counts. Repertoires were generated with immunoSEQ multiplex PCR, while TCRdb's copy carries only in-frame clones and drops some. V, J and clone size derive from that table, while D and trimming were established from the DNA sequence. The sample gives roughly 100,000 clones, 89% of which show up once; 3% to 4.5% is in the top ten.

The sequenced sample was peripheral blood. The TCR was taken from a woman aged 55-70 years with acute or convalescent COVID-19. The chain links TRBV19 to TRBJ2-2; the D is unclear. The chain's CDR3 is CASSIGGTGELFF. CDR3 coding DNA: TGTGCCAGTAGTATAGGCGGCACCGGGGAGCTGTTTTTT.